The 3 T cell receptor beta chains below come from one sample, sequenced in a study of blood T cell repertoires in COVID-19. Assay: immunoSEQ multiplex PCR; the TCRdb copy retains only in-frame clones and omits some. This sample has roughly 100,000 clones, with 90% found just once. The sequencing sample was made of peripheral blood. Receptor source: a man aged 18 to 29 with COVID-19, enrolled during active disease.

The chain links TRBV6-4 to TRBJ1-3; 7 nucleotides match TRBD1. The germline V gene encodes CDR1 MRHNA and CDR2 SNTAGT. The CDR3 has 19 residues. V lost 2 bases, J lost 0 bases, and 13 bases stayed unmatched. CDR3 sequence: CASSDQPWTGDVSGNTIYF. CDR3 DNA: TGTGCCAGCAGTGACCAACCATGGACAGGAGATGTCTCTGGAAACACCATATATTTT.

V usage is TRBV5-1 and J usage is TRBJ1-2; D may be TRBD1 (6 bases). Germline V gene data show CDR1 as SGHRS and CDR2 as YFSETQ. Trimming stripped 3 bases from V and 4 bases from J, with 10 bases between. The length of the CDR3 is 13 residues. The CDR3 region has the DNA TGCGCCAGCAGCTCGGACAGCTTCTATGGCTACACCTTC. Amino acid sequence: CASSSDSFYGYTF.

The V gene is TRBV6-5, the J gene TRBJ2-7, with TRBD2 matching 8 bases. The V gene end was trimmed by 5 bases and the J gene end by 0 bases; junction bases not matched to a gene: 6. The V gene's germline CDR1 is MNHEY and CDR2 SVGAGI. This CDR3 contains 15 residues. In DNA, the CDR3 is TGTGCCAGCAGTCCAACTAGCGGCAGCTCCTACGAGCAGTACTTC. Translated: CASSPTSGSSYEQYF.